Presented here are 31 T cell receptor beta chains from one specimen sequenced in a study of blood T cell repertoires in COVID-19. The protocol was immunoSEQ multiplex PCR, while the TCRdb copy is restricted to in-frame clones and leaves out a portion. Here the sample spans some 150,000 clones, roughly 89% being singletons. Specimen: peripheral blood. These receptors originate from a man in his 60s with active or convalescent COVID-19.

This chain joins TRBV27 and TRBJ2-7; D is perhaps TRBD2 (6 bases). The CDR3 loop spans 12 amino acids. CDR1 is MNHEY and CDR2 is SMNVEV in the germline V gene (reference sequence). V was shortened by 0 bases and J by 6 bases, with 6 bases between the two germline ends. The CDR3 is CASSLSGGEQYF. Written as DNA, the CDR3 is TGTGCCAGCAGTTTATCGGGAGGCGAGCAGTACTTC.

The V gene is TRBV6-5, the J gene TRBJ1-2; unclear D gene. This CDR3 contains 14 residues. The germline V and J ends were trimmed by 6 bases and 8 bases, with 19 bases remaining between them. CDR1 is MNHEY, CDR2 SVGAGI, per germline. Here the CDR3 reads CASSAHTPGGGYTF. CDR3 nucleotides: TGTGCCAGCAGCGCCCACACCCCGGGTGGGGGCTACACCTTC.

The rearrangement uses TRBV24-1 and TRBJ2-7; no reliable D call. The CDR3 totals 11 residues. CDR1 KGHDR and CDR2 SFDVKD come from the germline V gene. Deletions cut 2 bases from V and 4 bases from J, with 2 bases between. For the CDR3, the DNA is TGTGCCACCAGTGATTCATACGAGCAGTACTTC. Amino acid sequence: CATSDSYEQYF.

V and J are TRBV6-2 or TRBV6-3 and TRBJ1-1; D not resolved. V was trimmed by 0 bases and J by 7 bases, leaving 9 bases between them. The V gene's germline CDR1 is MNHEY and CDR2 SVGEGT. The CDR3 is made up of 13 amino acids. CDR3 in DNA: TGTGCCAGCAGTTACTCGAGCCCCTTTGAAGCTTTCTTT. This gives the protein CASSYSSPFEAFF.

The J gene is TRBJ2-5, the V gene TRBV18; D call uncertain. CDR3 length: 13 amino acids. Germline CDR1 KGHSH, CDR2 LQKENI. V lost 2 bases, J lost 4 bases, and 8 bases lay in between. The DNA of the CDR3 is TGTGCCAGCTCACCAATACAATTAGAGACCCAGTACTTC. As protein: CASSPIQLETQYF.

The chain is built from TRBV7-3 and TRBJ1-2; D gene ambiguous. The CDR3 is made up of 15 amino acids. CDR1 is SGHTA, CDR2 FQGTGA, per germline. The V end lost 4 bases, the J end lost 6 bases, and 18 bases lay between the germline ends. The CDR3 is CASSSPPEPIDGYTF. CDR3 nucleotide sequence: TGTGCCAGCAGCTCCCCCCCCGAGCCAATAGATGGCTACACCTTC.

This CDR3 reads CASSPTRDSSYEQYF. The DNA of the CDR3 is TGTGCCAGCAGCCCCACCCGGGACAGCTCCTACGAGCAGTACTTC. This chain connects TRBV7-2 to TRBJ2-7; 7 positions match TRBD1. The V and J ends lost 5 bases and 0 bases, in that order; junction bases with no gene match: 7. The CDR3 has 15 residues. CDR1 and CDR2 from the germline V gene are SGHTA and FQGNSA.

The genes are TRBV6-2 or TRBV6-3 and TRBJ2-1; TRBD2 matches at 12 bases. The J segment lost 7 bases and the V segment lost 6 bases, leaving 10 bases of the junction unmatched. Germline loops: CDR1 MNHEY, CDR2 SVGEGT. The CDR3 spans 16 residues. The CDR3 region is CASRPLGTSGFNEQFF. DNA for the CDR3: TGTGCCAGCAGACCTCTTGGGACTAGCGGGTTTAATGAGCAGTTCTTC.

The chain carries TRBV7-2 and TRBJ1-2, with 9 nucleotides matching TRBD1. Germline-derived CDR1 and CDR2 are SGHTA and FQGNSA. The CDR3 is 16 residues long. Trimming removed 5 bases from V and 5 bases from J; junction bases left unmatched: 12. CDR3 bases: TGTGCCAGCAGCGGGCTGTCCGGGACAGGGTTTTATGGCTACACCTTC. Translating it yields CASSGLSGTGFYGYTF.

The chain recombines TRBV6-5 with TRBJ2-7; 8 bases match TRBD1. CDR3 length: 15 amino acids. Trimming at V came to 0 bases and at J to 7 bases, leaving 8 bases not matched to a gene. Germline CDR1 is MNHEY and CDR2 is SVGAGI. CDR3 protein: CASSYSPGGIWEQYF. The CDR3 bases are TGTGCCAGCAGTTACTCCCCAGGGGGCATTTGGGAGCAGTACTTC.

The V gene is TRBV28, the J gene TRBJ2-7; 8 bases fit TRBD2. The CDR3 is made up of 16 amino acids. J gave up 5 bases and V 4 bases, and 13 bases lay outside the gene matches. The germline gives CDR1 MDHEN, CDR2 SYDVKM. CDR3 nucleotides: TGTGCCAGCAGTTCCTCGGGGGCGGGAGGTTCGGACGAGCAGTACTTC. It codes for CASSSSGAGGSDEQYF.

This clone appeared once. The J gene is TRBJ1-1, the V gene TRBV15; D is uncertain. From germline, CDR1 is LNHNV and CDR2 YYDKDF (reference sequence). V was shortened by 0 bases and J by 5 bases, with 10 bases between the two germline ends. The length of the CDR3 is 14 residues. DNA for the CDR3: TGTGCCACCAGCAGAGACACGACTTTTACTGAAGCTTTCTTT. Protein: CATSRDTTFTEAFF.

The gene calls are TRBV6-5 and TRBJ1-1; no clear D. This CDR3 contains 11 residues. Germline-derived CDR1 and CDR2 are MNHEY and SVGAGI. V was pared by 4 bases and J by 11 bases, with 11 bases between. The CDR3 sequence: CASSWRAGAFF. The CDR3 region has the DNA TGTGCCAGCAGTTGGAGGGCTGGGGCTTTCTTT.

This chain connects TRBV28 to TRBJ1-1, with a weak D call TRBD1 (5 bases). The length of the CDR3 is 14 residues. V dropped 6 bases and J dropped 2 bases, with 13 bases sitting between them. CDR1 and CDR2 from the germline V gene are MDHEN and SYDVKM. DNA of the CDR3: TGTGCCAGCAGCTTAACGACAGTTAACACTGAAGCTTTCTTT. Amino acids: CASSLTTVNTEAFF.

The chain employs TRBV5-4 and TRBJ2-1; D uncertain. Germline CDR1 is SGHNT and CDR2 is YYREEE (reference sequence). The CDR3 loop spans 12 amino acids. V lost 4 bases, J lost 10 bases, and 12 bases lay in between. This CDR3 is CASSPPSQEQFF. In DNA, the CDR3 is TGTGCCAGCAGCCCTCCCTCTCAGGAGCAGTTCTTC.

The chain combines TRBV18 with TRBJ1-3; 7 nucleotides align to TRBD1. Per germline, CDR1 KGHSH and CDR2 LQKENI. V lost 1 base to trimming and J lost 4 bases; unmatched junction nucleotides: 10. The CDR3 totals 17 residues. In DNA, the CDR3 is TGTGCCAGCTCACCACGAATCACGACAGGGTCCGGAAACACCATATATTTT. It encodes CASSPRITTGSGNTIYF.

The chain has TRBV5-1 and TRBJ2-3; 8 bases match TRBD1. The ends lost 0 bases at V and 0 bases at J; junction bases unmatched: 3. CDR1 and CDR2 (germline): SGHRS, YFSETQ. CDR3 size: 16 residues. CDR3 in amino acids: CASSLGDRSSTDTQYF. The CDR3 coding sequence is TGCGCCAGCAGCTTGGGGGACAGGTCTAGCACAGATACGCAGTATTTT.

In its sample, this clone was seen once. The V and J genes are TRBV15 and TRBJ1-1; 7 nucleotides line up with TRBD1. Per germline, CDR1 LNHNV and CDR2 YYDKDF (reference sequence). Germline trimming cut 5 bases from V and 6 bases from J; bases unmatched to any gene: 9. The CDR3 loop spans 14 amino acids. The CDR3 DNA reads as TGTGCCACCAGCTTCCCCTCTACAGGGGCTGAAGCTTTCTTT. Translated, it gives CATSFPSTGAEAFF.

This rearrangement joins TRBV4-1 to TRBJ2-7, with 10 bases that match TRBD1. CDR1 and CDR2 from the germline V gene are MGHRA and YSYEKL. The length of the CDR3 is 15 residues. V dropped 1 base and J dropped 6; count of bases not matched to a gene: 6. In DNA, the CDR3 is TGCGCCAGCAGCCAAGTTGGGACAGGGGTAGGCGAGCAGTACTTC. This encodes CASSQVGTGVGEQYF.

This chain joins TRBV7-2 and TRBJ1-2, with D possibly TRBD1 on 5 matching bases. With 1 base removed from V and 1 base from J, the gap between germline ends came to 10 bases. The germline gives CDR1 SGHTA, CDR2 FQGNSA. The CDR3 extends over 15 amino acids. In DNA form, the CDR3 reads TGTGCCAGCAGCTTAGGGGGACTTCTTAACTATGGCTACACCTTC. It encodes CASSLGGLLNYGYTF.

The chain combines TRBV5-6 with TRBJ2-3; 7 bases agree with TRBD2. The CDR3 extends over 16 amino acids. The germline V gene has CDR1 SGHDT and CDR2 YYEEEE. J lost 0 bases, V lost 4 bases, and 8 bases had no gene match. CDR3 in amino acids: CASSGIAGASTDTQYF. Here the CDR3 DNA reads TGTGCCAGCAGCGGGATAGCGGGTGCTAGCACAGATACGCAGTATTTT.

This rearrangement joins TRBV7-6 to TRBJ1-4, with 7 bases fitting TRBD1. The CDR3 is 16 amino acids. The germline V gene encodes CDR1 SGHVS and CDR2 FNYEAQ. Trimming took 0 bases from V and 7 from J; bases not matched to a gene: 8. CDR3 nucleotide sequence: TGTGCCAGCAGCTTAGCATCTAGGGGGCGTTCTGAAAAACTGTTTTTT. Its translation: CASSLASRGRSEKLFF.

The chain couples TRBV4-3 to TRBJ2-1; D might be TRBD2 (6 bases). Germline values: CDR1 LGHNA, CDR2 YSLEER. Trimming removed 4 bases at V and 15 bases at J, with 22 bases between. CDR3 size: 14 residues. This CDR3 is CASSRSRSSAFLFF. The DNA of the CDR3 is TGCGCCAGCAGCCGTTCGCGCTCTAGCGCCTTCCTGTTCTTC.

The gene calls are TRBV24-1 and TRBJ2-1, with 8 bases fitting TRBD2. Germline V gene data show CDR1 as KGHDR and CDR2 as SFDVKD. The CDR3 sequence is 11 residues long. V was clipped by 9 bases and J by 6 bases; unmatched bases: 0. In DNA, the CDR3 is TGTGCCACCCGGGGGGGCAATGAGCAGTTCTTC. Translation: CATRGGNEQFF.

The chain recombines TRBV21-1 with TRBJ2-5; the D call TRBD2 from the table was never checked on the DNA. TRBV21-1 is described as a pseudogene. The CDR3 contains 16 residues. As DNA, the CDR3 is TGTGCCAGCAGCGACGGACTAATGGGTGTCCAAGAGACCCAGTACTTC. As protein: CASSDGLMGVQETQYF.

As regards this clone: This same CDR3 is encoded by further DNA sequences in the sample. For the CDR3, the DNA is TGTGCCAGCAGTCAGGGGGAGAACACTGAAGCTTTCTTT. Residues: CASSQGENTEAFF. The chain combines TRBV2 with TRBJ1-1, with 7 bases aligning to TRBD1. The V gene's germline CDR1 is SNHLY and CDR2 FYNNEI. The CDR3 consists of 13 residues. J was trimmed by 1 base and V by 5 bases; bases with no gene match: 1. The full variable domain, in which reference TRBV2 and TRBJ1-1 provide the parts outside the CDR3, is EPEVTQTPSHQVTQMGQEVILRCVPISNHLYFYWYRQILGQKVEFLVSFYNNEISEKSEIFDDQFSVERPDGSNFTLKIRSTKLEDSAMYFCASSQGENTEAFFGQGTRLTVV.

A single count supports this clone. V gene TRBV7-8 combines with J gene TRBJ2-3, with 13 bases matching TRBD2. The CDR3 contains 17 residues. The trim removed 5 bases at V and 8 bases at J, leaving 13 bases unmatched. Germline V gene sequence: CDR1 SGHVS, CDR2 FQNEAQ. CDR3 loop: CASSPTPGTSGIITQYF. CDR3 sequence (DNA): TGTGCCAGCAGCCCAACTCCCGGGACTAGCGGGATTATTACGCAGTATTTT.

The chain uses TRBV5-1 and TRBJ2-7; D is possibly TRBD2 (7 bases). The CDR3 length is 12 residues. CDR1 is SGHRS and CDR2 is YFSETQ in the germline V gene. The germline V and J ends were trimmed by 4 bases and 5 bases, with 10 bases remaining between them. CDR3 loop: CASSRGGDEQYF. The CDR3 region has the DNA TGCGCCAGCAGCCGAGGGGGGGACGAGCAGTACTTC.

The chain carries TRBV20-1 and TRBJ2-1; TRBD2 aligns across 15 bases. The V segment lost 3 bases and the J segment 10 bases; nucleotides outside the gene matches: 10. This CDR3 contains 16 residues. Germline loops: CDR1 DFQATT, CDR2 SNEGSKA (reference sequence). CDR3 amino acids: CSASLLGLAGGSEQFF. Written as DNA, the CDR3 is TGCAGTGCTAGTTTACTGGGACTAGCGGGGGGCTCGGAGCAGTTCTTC.

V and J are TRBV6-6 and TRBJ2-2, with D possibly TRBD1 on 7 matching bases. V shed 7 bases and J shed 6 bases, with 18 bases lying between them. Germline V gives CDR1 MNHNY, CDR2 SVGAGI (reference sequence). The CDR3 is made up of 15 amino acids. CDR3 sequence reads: CASIPEGARSGELFF. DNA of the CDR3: TGTGCCAGCATCCCGGAGGGGGCGCGCTCCGGGGAGCTGTTTTTT.

CDR3 amino acids: CASSLRSSGTVNEQFF. The CDR3 region has the DNA TGTGCCAGCAGCCTTAGAAGTTCCGGGACAGTGAATGAGCAGTTCTTC. This chain links TRBV7-2 with TRBJ2-1, with 7 bases fitting TRBD1. In germline, CDR1 is SGHTA, CDR2 FQGNSA. Trimming cost V 5 bases and J 7 bases; bases outside gene matches: 14. The CDR3 runs 16 residues.